Listed below are T cell receptor beta chains from one sample, sequenced in a study of cytomegalovirus exposure and HLA in healthy donors. Some clones are missing from TCRdb's copy, which holds only in-frame ones; the method was immunoSEQ multiplex PCR. The sample has around 86,000 clones, approximately 7.1% seen once; the top ten hold about 2%. The sample consisted of PBMCs. The receptors derive from a man aged 50-59 years in good health and CMV-seronegative. Each CDR3 is given with its conserved first and last residue. The D gene is left open where the match is weak. Clone size is shown for a subset of rows, as once, few, many or a class of expanded clone.

size: NA; length: 20; J: TRBJ2-7; V: TRBV5-1; D: TRBD2; CDR3: CASSSVGGYGTSGTWYEQYF; DNA: TGCGCCAGCAGCTCCGTTGGAGGGTACGGGACTAGCGGGACCTGGTACGAGCAGTACTTC
size: few; length: 14; J: TRBJ2-2; V: TRBV28; D: TRBD1; CDR3: CASSSGQHRGELFF; DNA: TGTGCCAGCAGTTCGGGACAGCACCGGGGGGAGCTGTTTTTT
size: few; length: 13; J: TRBJ1-1; V: TRBV5-4; D: NA; CDR3: CASSLVAGAEAFF; DNA: TGTGCCAGCAGCTTGGTGGCAGGGGCTGAAGCTTTCTTT
size: few; length: 15; J: TRBJ2-1; V: TRBV29-1; D: TRBD2; CDR3: CSVAQGSGRAREQFF; DNA: TGCAGCGTCGCACAGGGGAGCGGGAGGGCCCGGGAGCAGTTCTTC
size: few; length: 13; J: TRBJ1-1; V: TRBV10-1; D: TRBD1; CDR3: CASRGQGDTEAFF; DNA: TGCGCCAGCAGGGGACAGGGTGACACTGAAGCTTTCTTT
size: few; length: 15; J: TRBJ1-4; V: TRBV2; D: TRBD1; CDR3: CASSSKDREREKLFF; DNA: TGTGCCAGCAGTTCTAAGGACAGGGAAAGAGAGAAACTGTTTTTT
size: NA; length: 15; J: TRBJ2-7; V: TRBV28; D: NA; CDR3: CASSSPAAISYEQYF; DNA: TGTGCCAGCAGTTCCCCAGCGGCGATCTCCTACGAGCAGTACTTC
size: NA; length: 17; J: TRBJ2-5; V: TRBV27; D: TRBD1; CDR3: CARRTTPPGGTKETQYF; DNA: TGTGCCAGACGTACCACCCCCCCAGGGGGCACAAAAGAGACCCAGTACTTC
size: NA; length: 16; J: TRBJ2-1; V: TRBV6-1; D: TRBD2; CDR3: CASSEGSSGTVGEQFF; DNA: TGTGCCAGCAGTGAAGGCTCTAGCGGGACGGTGGGTGAGCAGTTCTTC
size: few; length: 14; J: TRBJ1-6; V: TRBV11-2; D: NA; CDR3: CASSLLLLNSPLHF; DNA: TGTGCCAGCAGCTTACTACTATTAAATTCACCCCTCCACTTT
size: NA; length: 14; J: TRBJ2-7; V: TRBV28; D: TRBD1; CDR3: CASSPPRQGYEQYF; DNA: TGTGCCAGCAGTCCGCCCAGACAGGGCTACGAGCAGTACTTC
size: NA; length: 18; J: TRBJ2-5; V: TRBV5-1; D: TRBD2; CDR3: CASTLGTSGGLYQETQYF; DNA: TGCGCCAGTACCCTCGGGACTAGCGGGGGGTTATACCAAGAGACCCAGTACTTC
size: NA; length: 16; J: TRBJ2-7; V: TRBV18; D: TRBD2; CDR3: CASSPPAVAGYNEQYF; DNA: TGTGCCAGCTCACCACCGGCGGTAGCGGGATATAACGAGCAGTACTTC
size: NA; length: 11; J: TRBJ1-2; V: TRBV27; D: NA; CDR3: CASSSGYGYTF; DNA: TGTGCCAGCAGTTCCGGGTATGGCTACACCTTC
size: few; length: 13; J: TRBJ1-1; V: TRBV7-9; D: NA; CDR3: CASSLTGSPEAFF; DNA: TGTGCCAGCAGCTTAACGGGTTCTCCTGAAGCTTTCTTT
size: few; length: 15; J: TRBJ2-1; V: TRBV18; D: TRBD2; CDR3: CASSPAAGAIDEQFF; DNA: TGTGCCAGCTCACCGGCAGCGGGAGCTATCGATGAGCAGTTCTTC
size: NA; length: 16; J: TRBJ1-5; V: TRBV7-2; D: TRBD1; CDR3: CASSLATGALSQPQHF; DNA: TGTGCCAGCAGCTTAGCGACAGGGGCTCTCTCTCAGCCCCAGCATTTT